The 17 T cell receptor beta chains presented below share a single source sample, sequenced in a study of shared clonotypes between healthy human individuals. Libraries were prepared by immunoSEQ multiplex PCR; TCRdb keeps only in-frame clonotypes and omits some of them. Found here are millions of clones, about 92% of them singletons; the top ten hold around 0.14%. The source material was naive CD4+ T cells sorted from blood. Subset given: CD45RA+ positively selected. The receptors derive from a man between 18 and 29 years old in good health.

The gene calls are TRBV21-1 and TRBJ1-5. TRBV21-1 is labeled a pseudogene. The CDR3 is 16 residues long. CDR3 residues: CASSKARSEYNQPQHF. CDR3 nucleotide sequence: TGTGCCAGCAGCAAAGCGCGGTCAGAGTACAATCAGCCCCAGCATTTT.

Worth noting for this clone: The sample holds other DNA sequences that translate to the same CDR3. V usage is TRBV10-3 and J usage is TRBJ2-1; D possibly matches TRBD1 or TRBD2 (5 bases each). V lost 6 bases and J lost 0, with 12 bases in between. This CDR3 spans 15 amino acids. CDR1 is ENHRY and CDR2 is SYGVKD in the germline V gene. This CDR3 is CAISGDGSSYNEQFF. CDR3 coding DNA: TGTGCCATCAGCGGGGACGGCAGCTCCTACAATGAGCAGTTCTTC.

V usage is TRBV9 and J usage is TRBJ2-7, with D possibly being TRBD1 (6 bases). The CDR3 extends over 15 amino acids. Germline values: CDR1 SGDLS, CDR2 YYNGEE. Trimming shortened V by 3 bases and J by 0 bases, and 13 bases separated the two germline ends. CDR3 loop: CASSAHGQSSYEQYF. In DNA, the CDR3 is TGTGCCAGCAGCGCCCATGGACAGAGCTCCTACGAGCAGTACTTC. Using reference TRBV9 and TRBJ2-7 for the parts outside the CDR3, the full variable domain is DSGVTQTPKHLITATGQRVTLRCSPRSGDLSVYWYQQSLDQGLQFLIQYYNGEERAKGNILERFSAQQFPDLHSELNLSSLELGDSALYFCASSAHGQSSYEQYFGPGTRLTVT.

CDR3 protein: CASSPQIATSSYEQYF. In DNA, the CDR3 is TGTGCCAGCTCACCACAAATCGCGACGAGCTCCTACGAGCAGTACTTC. J is TRBJ2-7 and V is TRBV18; D unresolved. CDR1 and CDR2 (germline): KGHSH, LQKENI. Trimming removed 1 base at V and 0 bases at J, with 13 bases between. This CDR3 contains 16 residues.

The chain couples TRBV9 to TRBJ2-5; TRBD1 aligns across 7 bases. The germline V gene has CDR1 SGDLS and CDR2 YYNGEE. V lost 0 bases to trimming and J lost 2 bases; unmatched junction nucleotides: 10. The CDR3 contains 17 residues. Here the CDR3 DNA reads TGTGCCAGCAGCGTAGCTGGGACAGCTGCGAGTCAAGAGACCCAGTACTTC. Encoded protein: CASSVAGTAASQETQYF.

The chain is built from TRBV6-5 and TRBJ1-3; no definite D call. Germline V gene sequence: CDR1 MNHEY, CDR2 SVGAGI. V dropped 7 bases and J dropped 0 bases, with 13 bases sitting between them. This CDR3 spans 15 amino acids. CDR3 loop: CASKSGPNSGNTIYF. The CDR3 DNA reads as TGTGCCAGCAAATCCGGACCGAACTCTGGAAACACCATATATTTT.

The genes are TRBV5-1 and TRBJ2-3, with 9 positions matching TRBD2. Trimming at V came to 1 base and at J to 4 bases, leaving 7 bases not matched to a gene. This CDR3 is 16 amino acids long. Germline-derived CDR1 and CDR2 are SGHRS and YFSETQ. In DNA, the CDR3 is TGCGCCAGCAGCTTGCGGCTAGCGGGAAATGCAGATACGCAGTATTTT. As protein: CASSLRLAGNADTQYF. Full variable domain (outside the CDR3, taken from reference TRBV5-1 and TRBJ2-3): KAGVTQTPRYLIKTRGQQVTLSCSPISGHRSVSWYQQTPGQGLQFLFEYFSETQRNKGNFPGRFSGRQFSNSRSEMNVSTLELGDSALYLCASSLRLAGNADTQYFGPGTRLTVL.

Turning to this clone: One junction end does not reproduce the germline sequence, and a read error may be involved. The chain has TRBV6-5 and TRBJ1-2; TRBD1 aligns across 7 bases. This CDR3 comprises 14 residues. The germline V gene has CDR1 MNHEY and CDR2 SVGAGI. CDR3 DNA sequence: TGTGCCAGCAGTGCCGTCGACAGGGAGCCCCCCCCCTTCTTC. Its translation: CASSAVDREPPPFF.

The J gene is TRBJ2-5, the V gene TRBV4-1; tentative D call: TRBD2 (6 bases). Deletions cut 0 bases from V and 7 bases from J, with 15 bases between. Germline CDR1 reads MGHRA; CDR2 reads YSYEKL. This CDR3 has 15 residues. The CDR3 DNA sequence: TGCGCCAGCAGCCAAGATTCCCGGGGGTCGGTGACCCAGTACTTC. This gives the protein CASSQDSRGSVTQYF.

The chain carries TRBV10-2 and TRBJ2-7; 10 bases agree with TRBD2. This CDR3 has 13 amino acids. The trim removed 7 bases at V and 5 bases at J, leaving 5 bases unmatched. Germline V gene data show CDR1 as WSHSY and CDR2 as SAAADI. For the CDR3, the DNA is TGCGCCAGCACGGGACTAGCGCTCAACGAGCAGTACTTC. As protein: CASTGLALNEQYF.

The CDR3, as DNA: TGTGCCAGCATGGGACCCTGGAACACTGAAGCTTTCTTT. Protein product: CASMGPWNTEAFF. The V gene is TRBV6-1, the J gene TRBJ1-1; tentative D call: TRBD1 (5 bases). Trimming removed 7 bases from V and 1 base from J, with 10 bases in between. CDR3 length: 13 amino acids. Germline-derived CDR1 and CDR2 are MNHNS and SASEGT.

This clone appeared a single time. The chain recombines TRBV15 with TRBJ2-5; 12 bases line up with TRBD1. The end of the DNA aligns better with TRBJ2-7, so the J call may be wrong. Germline CDR1 is LNHNV and CDR2 is YYDKDF (reference sequence). The CDR3 extends over 15 amino acids. CDR3 loop: CATSSRDRGPYEQYF. CDR3 nucleotides: TGTGCCACCAGCAGCCGGGACAGGGGGCCCTACGAGCAGTACTTC.

The chain uses TRBV5-1 and TRBJ2-1, with D perhaps matching TRBD1 (5 bases). The CDR3 consists of 13 residues. Trimming pared 0 bases from V and 12 bases from J, leaving 13 bases between. CDR1 is SGHRS, CDR2 YFSETQ, per germline. The CDR3 sequence: CASSLEGPSGQFF. The DNA for the CDR3 is TGCGCCAGCAGCTTGGAGGGGCCCTCGGGGCAGTTCTTC.

The rearrangement links TRBV4-3 to TRBJ1-2; the D gene is possibly TRBD1 (6 bases). This CDR3 contains 14 residues. V was cut by 4 bases and J by 1 base, with 10 bases left in between. Germline V gives CDR1 LGHNA, CDR2 YSLEER. The CDR3 DNA sequence: TGCGCCAGCAGCCCCGGACAGATTAACTATGGCTACACCTTC. Protein product: CASSPGQINYGYTF.

The chain links TRBV28 to TRBJ1-2; 9 bases align to TRBD1. V dropped 7 bases and J dropped 1; count of bases not matched to a gene: 7. The CDR3 runs 15 residues. Germline CDR1 and CDR2: MDHEN and SYDVKM. Written as DNA, the CDR3 is TGTGCCAGCACCCTAGGGGACAGGGTTAACTATGGCTACACCTTC. This gives the protein CASTLGDRVNYGYTF.

A word on this clone: The sample has other DNA sequences that encode this CDR3 too. The chain has TRBV7-9 and TRBJ1-2, with a possible D match to TRBD1 (5 bases). This CDR3 region has 13 residues. V was pared by 5 bases and J by 2 bases, with 9 bases between. CDR1 and CDR2 (germline): SEHNR, FQNEAQ (reference sequence). DNA for the CDR3: TGTGCCAGCAGCCTCGACAGCAACTATGGCTACACCTTC. It specifies CASSLDSNYGYTF.

This chain joins TRBV4-3 and TRBJ2-3; D is tentatively TRBD1 or TRBD2 (6 bases each). The length of the CDR3 is 15 residues. V was shortened by 4 bases and J by 3 bases, with 14 bases between the two germline ends. CDR1 and CDR2 from the germline V gene are LGHNA and YSLEER. CDR3 region: CASSPRGRLTDTQYF. Written as DNA, the CDR3 is TGCGCCAGCAGCCCGAGGGGGAGGTTGACAGATACGCAGTATTTT.